Listed below are T cell receptor beta chains from one sample, sequenced in a study of blood T cell repertoires in COVID-19. The table came from immunoSEQ multiplex PCR; TCRdb's copy has only in-frame clones and leaves some out. The table shows 200,000 to 250,000 clones, with 75% to 90% occurring only once. What was sequenced was peripheral blood. Receptor source: a man aged 60 to 75 who had recovered from COVID-19. Each CDR3 is given with its conserved first and last residue. The D gene is left open where the match is weak.

D gene: NA; J gene: TRBJ2-1; V gene: TRBV4-1; CDR3 protein: CASSRVDILSYNEQFF
D gene: NA; J gene: TRBJ1-1; V gene: TRBV11-3; CDR3 protein: CASSLGGDRPTEAFF
D gene: NA; J gene: TRBJ1-5; V gene: TRBV5-8; CDR3 protein: CASSFGQPQHF
D gene: NA; J gene: TRBJ1-1; V gene: TRBV13; CDR3 protein: CASSRRYTEAFF
D gene: TRBD1; J gene: TRBJ2-5; V gene: TRBV27; CDR3 protein: CASRKTGVETQYF
D gene: TRBD1; J gene: TRBJ2-7; V gene: TRBV11-2; CDR3 protein: CASSIGQGATYEQYF
D gene: TRBD1; J gene: TRBJ1-5; V gene: TRBV30; CDR3 protein: CAWRNRDRQGLGNQPQHF
D gene: NA; J gene: TRBJ2-1; V gene: TRBV19; CDR3 protein: CASSRGAGVNEQFF
D gene: TRBD2; J gene: TRBJ2-3; V gene: TRBV19; CDR3 protein: CASSPGLAVSTDTQYF
D gene: NA; J gene: TRBJ1-6; V gene: TRBV2; CDR3 protein: CASSESLRTVSSPLHF
D gene: TRBD1; J gene: TRBJ2-3; V gene: TRBV5-6; CDR3 protein: CASSLPGQGGDTQYF
D gene: NA; J gene: TRBJ2-1; V gene: TRBV6-6; CDR3 protein: CASSKTGSHNEQFF
D gene: NA; J gene: TRBJ1-2; V gene: TRBV5-1; CDR3 protein: CASSLGTPNYGYTF
D gene: NA; J gene: TRBJ1-2; V gene: TRBV3-1/TRBV3-2; CDR3 protein: CASSQSGRIDYGYTF
D gene: TRBD1; J gene: TRBJ1-1; V gene: TRBV7-9; CDR3 protein: CASSPRGYRESEAFF
D gene: NA; J gene: TRBJ1-5; V gene: TRBV19; CDR3 protein: CASSSLAGSNQPQHF
D gene: NA; J gene: TRBJ1-5; V gene: TRBV19; CDR3 protein: CASTDRDSNQPQHF
D gene: TRBD1; J gene: TRBJ2-4; V gene: TRBV6-6; CDR3 protein: CASSGSTGSLAKNIQYF
D gene: NA; J gene: TRBJ1-5; V gene: TRBV7-2; CDR3 protein: CASSPGGGRQPQHF
D gene: TRBD1; J gene: TRBJ2-2; V gene: TRBV7-2; CDR3 protein: CASSFQGAANTGELFF
D gene: NA; J gene: TRBJ1-1; V gene: TRBV14; CDR3 protein: CASSPPAGRRTEAFF
D gene: TRBD2; J gene: TRBJ2-5; V gene: TRBV5-4; CDR3 protein: CASSPRSGGGKETQYF
D gene: NA; J gene: TRBJ2-2; V gene: TRBV2; CDR3 protein: CASSLVASAGELFF
D gene: TRBD1; J gene: TRBJ1-2; V gene: TRBV6-5; CDR3 protein: CASSYSGTASSIF
D gene: TRBD1; J gene: TRBJ1-3; V gene: TRBV5-8; CDR3 protein: CASSFGQGVAGNTIYF
D gene: TRBD1; J gene: TRBJ1-1; V gene: TRBV2; CDR3 protein: CASRDREHMNTEAFF
D gene: NA; J gene: TRBJ2-3; V gene: TRBV24-1; CDR3 protein: CATSDSGHGPQDTQYF
D gene: NA; J gene: TRBJ1-6; V gene: TRBV21-1; CDR3 protein: CASSTQGINSPLHF
D gene: TRBD1; J gene: TRBJ1-6; V gene: TRBV19; CDR3 protein: CASSIRQGTHSPLHF
D gene: TRBD1; J gene: TRBJ2-2; V gene: TRBV6-5; CDR3 protein: CATRDRLSSIGELFF
D gene: TRBD2; J gene: TRBJ2-2; V gene: TRBV10-3; CDR3 protein: CAISEQRGTGELFF
D gene: TRBD2; J gene: TRBJ2-1; V gene: TRBV6-4; CDR3 protein: CASSGKAGVVGYNEQFF
D gene: TRBD1; J gene: TRBJ2-3; V gene: TRBV4-1; CDR3 protein: CASSHDLLRDRGSDTQYF
D gene: TRBD1; J gene: TRBJ1-5; V gene: TRBV10-3; CDR3 protein: CAIRRDRGTNQPQHF
D gene: TRBD1; J gene: TRBJ2-5; V gene: TRBV24-1; CDR3 protein: CATSDSRDRFQETQYF
D gene: TRBD2; J gene: TRBJ2-5; V gene: TRBV3-1/TRBV3-2; CDR3 protein: CASSQGLAGGQQETQYF
D gene: NA; J gene: TRBJ1-2; V gene: TRBV28; CDR3 protein: CASTGFYGYTF
D gene: NA; J gene: TRBJ2-5; V gene: TRBV2; CDR3 protein: CASRITTQQETQYF
D gene: NA; J gene: TRBJ1-2; V gene: TRBV11-2; CDR3 protein: CASSLDLPNMRGYTF
D gene: NA; J gene: TRBJ2-2; V gene: TRBV5-1; CDR3 protein: CASSLDGQTNTGELFF
D gene: NA; J gene: TRBJ2-2; V gene: TRBV7-8; CDR3 protein: CASSHVDGMLFF
D gene: TRBD1; J gene: TRBJ1-1; V gene: TRBV6-6; CDR3 protein: CATTARTGLREAFF
D gene: NA; J gene: TRBJ1-1; V gene: TRBV2; CDR3 protein: CASSPAGLGTEAFF
D gene: NA; J gene: TRBJ1-1; V gene: TRBV27; CDR3 protein: CASSYRPNTEAFF
D gene: TRBD1; J gene: TRBJ2-1; V gene: TRBV24-1; CDR3 protein: CATSDSIRAGGYNEQFF
D gene: NA; J gene: TRBJ1-1; V gene: TRBV29-1; CDR3 protein: CSAGPRQNTEAFF
D gene: NA; J gene: TRBJ2-7; V gene: TRBV4-2; CDR3 protein: CASSPDFADYEQYF
D gene: TRBD2; J gene: TRBJ2-5; V gene: TRBV7-2; CDR3 protein: CASSSRGGLETQYF
D gene: TRBD1; J gene: TRBJ1-2; V gene: TRBV6-5; CDR3 protein: CASKQGDYGYTF
D gene: TRBD1; J gene: TRBJ2-2; V gene: TRBV9; CDR3 protein: CASSWDSPANTGELFF